These 24 T cell receptor beta chains came from one sample sequenced in a study of T-cell memory formation after mild COVID-19. TCRdb analysed the 5' RACE reads with MiXCR anew, one entry per CDR3 protein. The data contain under 250,000 distinct CDR3 sequences, 7.5% to 10% of them singletons. The sequencing sample was made of PBMCs or a T cell subset sorted from them (not recorded which). The receptors stem from a man between 18 and 35 years old who had mild COVID-19 (a few samples of this study predate the infection). Cell type and time point are not known.

Only a few counts were recorded for this clonotype. This chain joins TRBV3-1 and TRBJ1-6, with TRBD1 matching over 9 bases. Germline assignment: CDR1 LGHDT and CDR2 YNNKEL (reference sequence). J lost 10 bases, V lost 4 bases, and 5 bases had no gene match. The CDR3 length is 14 residues. CDR3 residues: CASSLGTGQSPLHF. The CDR3 DNA sequence: TGTGCCAGCAGCCTCGGGACAGGGCAATCACCCCTCCACTTT.

V is TRBV7-8 and J is TRBJ2-3; unclear D gene. The CDR3 sequence is 16 residues long. V was clipped by 2 bases and J by 6 bases, with 18 bases between them. Germline V gene sequence: CDR1 SGHVS, CDR2 FQNEAQ. The CDR3 DNA follows: TGTGCCAGCAGCTTACGACGCTCCCCTGGAGCGGATACGCAGTATTTT. This gives the protein CASSLRRSPGADTQYF.

The rearrangement joins TRBV6-6 to TRBJ1-1; no reliable D call. CDR3 length: 16 amino acids. V was clipped by 6 bases and J by 5 bases, with 22 bases between them. Germline V gene data show CDR1 as MNHNY and CDR2 as SVGAGI (reference sequence). In DNA form, the CDR3 reads TGTGCCAGCAGCCTCCCCGGGAGCGGCGGTCTTACTGAAGCTTTCTTT. This gives the protein CASSLPGSGGLTEAFF.

The table lists this clonotype with a few counts. This chain joins TRBV5-1 and TRBJ2-1; weak D call: TRBD2 (7 bases). Germline CDR1 is SGHRS and CDR2 is YFSETQ. Trimming took off 0 bases at V and 4 bases at J, with 11 bases between the two ends. The CDR3 contains 15 residues. CDR3 nucleotides: TGCGCCAGCAGCTTGGAAGGGGGGGATTACAATGAGCAGTTCTTC. It encodes CASSLEGGDYNEQFF.

This clonotype was seen a handful of times. This rearrangement joins TRBV9 to TRBJ1-2, with 9 bases aligning to TRBD1. The V and J ends lost 4 bases and 3 bases, in that order; junction bases with no gene match: 7. Germline values: CDR1 SGDLS, CDR2 YYNGEE. The CDR3 extends over 15 amino acids. CDR3 sequence (DNA): TGTGCCAGCAGCCCACAGGGGGCCATGGACTATGGCTACACCTTC. Encoded protein: CASSPQGAMDYGYTF.

This chain connects TRBV7-3 to TRBJ2-2; TRBD2 might be the D (6 bases). The length of the CDR3 is 15 residues. Germline CDR1 SGHTA, CDR2 FQGTGA. The V end was cut by 5 bases, the J end by 6 bases, with 16 bases between. The CDR3 protein is CASSPPGGVPGELFF. The CDR3 region has the DNA TGTGCCAGCAGCCCCCCCGGGGGAGTCCCCGGGGAGCTGTTTTTT.

This clonotype was seen at least ten times. V is TRBV25-1 and J is TRBJ2-7, with 7 bases fitting TRBD1. Germline assignment: CDR1 MGHDK and CDR2 SYGVNS. V shed 4 bases and J 3 bases; nucleotides not matched to a gene: 6. The CDR3 contains 14 residues. The CDR3 spells CASSGDRAYYEQYV. For the CDR3, the DNA is TGTGCCAGCAGTGGAGACAGGGCCTACTACGAGCAGTACGTC.

In this sample, this clonotype turned up a few times. The gene calls are TRBV9 and TRBJ2-3; the D is unclear. Germline CDR1 SGDLS, CDR2 YYNGEE. The CDR3 runs to 14 residues. Between the trimmed V and J ends, which lost 4 bases and 1 base, there was a span of 10 bases. CDR3 residues: CASSTSQGTDTQYF. The CDR3 DNA is TGTGCCAGCAGCACGTCCCAGGGCACAGATACGCAGTATTTT.

The V call is TRBV19, the J call TRBJ1-5, with 7 nucleotides matching TRBD1. CDR3 length: 15 residues. The trim removed 5 bases at V and 5 bases at J, leaving 9 bases unmatched. Germline CDR1 reads LNHDA; CDR2 reads SQIVND (reference sequence). The CDR3 protein is CASSLTGFIYQPQHF. The CDR3 region has the DNA TGTGCCAGTAGTTTGACAGGGTTCATATATCAGCCCCAGCATTTT.

This clonotype was counted between two and nine times. This rearrangement joins TRBV11-3 to TRBJ2-5; D ambiguous. The CDR3 length is 16 residues. V gave up 0 bases and J gave up 0 bases, with 11 bases separating them. CDR1 is SGHNT, CDR2 YENEEA, per germline. In DNA form, the CDR3 reads TGTGCCAGCAGCTTAGATAAGATAAGGGACCAAGAGACCCAGTACTTC. Protein product: CASSLDKIRDQETQYF.

This clonotype was seen a handful of times. The chain links TRBV10-3 to TRBJ1-1; a weak D match, TRBD1 (5 bases). Deletions cut 7 bases from V and 8 bases from J, with 17 bases between. Germline values: CDR1 ENHRY, CDR2 SYGVKD. This CDR3 is 13 amino acids long. CDR3 sequence: CAIKRGLLQEAFF. CDR3 nucleotides: TGTGCCATCAAGAGGGGACTTCTACAGGAAGCTTTCTTT.

The rearrangement uses TRBV7-8 and TRBJ2-2; the match to TRBD2 covers 7 bases. The V segment lost 5 bases and the J segment 4 bases; nucleotides outside the gene matches: 10. The CDR3 has 16 amino acids. Germline loops: CDR1 SGHVS, CDR2 FQNEAQ. CDR3 residues: CASSQGLLAATGELFF. The CDR3 bases are TGTGCCAGCAGCCAAGGGCTTCTAGCGGCCACCGGGGAGCTGTTTTTT. Using reference TRBV7-8 and TRBJ2-2 for the parts outside the CDR3, the full variable domain is GAGVSQSPRYKVAKRGQDVALRCDPISGHVSLFWYQQALGQGPEFLTYFQNEAQLDKSGLPSDRFFAERPEGSVSTLKIQRTQQEDSAVYLCASSQGLLAATGELFFGEGSRLTVL.

This clonotype was observed a few times. The chain uses TRBV7-2 and TRBJ2-3; possible D gene TRBD2, 5 bases. Trimming shortened V by 4 bases and J by 5 bases, and 10 bases separated the two germline ends. Germline CDR1 SGHTA, CDR2 FQGNSA. The CDR3 contains 13 residues. Written as DNA, the CDR3 is TGTGCCAGCAGCTCAAACCGGGGAGATACGCAGTATTTT. Amino acids: CASSSNRGDTQYF. Filled out from reference TRBV7-2 and TRBJ2-3, the complete variable domain reads GAGVSQSPSNKVTEKGKDVELRCDPISGHTALYWYRQSLGQGLEFLIYFQGNSAPDKSGLPSDRFSAERTGGSVSTLTIQRTQQEDSAVYLCASSSNRGDTQYFGPGTRLTVL.

This chain connects TRBV4-2 to TRBJ2-1; a weak D match, TRBD2 (5 bases). The ends were cut back, 4 bases at V and 0 bases at J, with 13 bases in the middle. CDR3 length: 16 residues. CDR1 and CDR2 from the germline V gene are LGHNA and YNFKEQ. CDR3 nucleotides: TGTGCCAGCAGCCGAGCTAGCCTCAGCTCCTACAATGAGCAGTTCTTC. This gives the protein CASSRASLSSYNEQFF.

V gene TRBV6-6 combines with J gene TRBJ2-1; weak D call: TRBD2 (6 bases). The germline gives CDR1 MNHNY, CDR2 SVGAGI (reference sequence). The V gene lost 10 bases and the J gene lost 9 bases, with 16 bases spanning the gap. The CDR3 consists of 12 residues. The CDR3, as DNA: TGTGCCACCAGGGTGGGGGGAGGTGAGCAGTTCTTC. The encoded protein is CATRVGGGEQFF.

This clonotype was counted many times. The chain couples TRBV18 to TRBJ2-7; D not resolved. This CDR3 spans 13 amino acids. Germline assignment: CDR1 KGHSH and CDR2 LQKENI. V was pared by 2 bases and J by 6 bases, with 11 bases between. CDR3: CASSPGGESEQYV. CDR3 bases: TGTGCCAGCTCACCAGGTGGGGAAAGCGAGCAGTACGTC.

Concerning this clonotype: At one end the junction does not follow the germline gene, possibly because of a read error. The J gene is TRBJ2-2, the V gene TRBV6-5, with 7 nucleotides matching TRBD2. This CDR3 has 14 residues. Germline CDR1 MNHEY, CDR2 SVGAGI. The CDR3 bases are TGTGACAGCAGAGCGGGACCGAACACCGGGGAGCTGTTTTTT. Translation gives CDSRAGPNTGELFF.

This clonotype was counted between two and nine times. This chain connects TRBV5-1 to TRBJ2-2; 8 nucleotides line up with TRBD1. V was clipped by 0 bases and J by 0 bases; unmatched bases: 4. Germline-derived CDR1 and CDR2 are SGHRS and YFSETQ. The CDR3 extends over 17 amino acids. As DNA, the CDR3 is TGCGCCAGCAGCTTGGGGACAGGGCCCCCGAACACCGGGGAGCTGTTTTTT. Its translation is CASSLGTGPPNTGELFF.

This clonotype was detected a few times. CDR3 residues: CASSYSLTRGAHYGYTF. CDR3 nucleotide sequence: TGTGCCAGCAGTTACTCCCTAACAAGGGGCGCTCACTATGGCTACACCTTC. The rearrangement uses TRBV6-5 and TRBJ1-2; D possibly corresponds to TRBD1 (5 bases). Germline V CDR1 and CDR2: MNHEY, SVGAGI. This CDR3 spans 17 amino acids. V was trimmed by 0 bases and J by 3 bases, leaving 17 bases between them.

This clonotype was seen many times. The chain carries TRBV7-2 and TRBJ2-3; D might be TRBD1 (5 bases). CDR1 and CDR2 (germline): SGHTA, FQGNSA. V shed 6 bases and J shed 4 bases, with 8 bases lying between them. The CDR3 runs to 12 residues. The DNA of the CDR3 is TGTGCCAGCAGGGGGCAATCAGATACGCAGTATTTT. Amino acid sequence: CASRGQSDTQYF. The entire variable domain, with the rest obtained from reference TRBV7-2 and TRBJ2-3, is as follows: GAGVSQSPSNKVTEKGKDVELRCDPISGHTALYWYRQSLGQGLEFLIYFQGNSAPDKSGLPSDRFSAERTGGSVSTLTIQRTQQEDSAVYLCASRGQSDTQYFGPGTRLTVL.

This chain joins TRBV10-2 and TRBJ2-6, with D unresolved. In germline, CDR1 is WSHSY, CDR2 SAAADI. The V end was cut by 7 bases, the J end by 0 bases, with 4 bases between. This CDR3 comprises 13 residues. The CDR3 DNA reads TGCGCCAGCAAAGTCTCTGGGGCCAACGTCCTGACTTTC. It encodes CASKVSGANVLTF.

V usage is TRBV4-3 and J usage is TRBJ1-2; a weak D match, TRBD1 (5 bases). The germline gives CDR1 LGHNA, CDR2 YSLEER. V was trimmed by 0 bases and J by 8 bases, leaving 16 bases between them. This CDR3 contains 15 residues. The CDR3 DNA reads TGCGCCAGCAGCCAAGAGATACAGGCTTATCCGGGCTACACCTTC. Protein: CASSQEIQAYPGYTF.

The rearrangement joins TRBV4-1 to TRBJ2-3; no clear D gene. V was cut by 0 bases and J by 0 bases, with 13 bases left in between. The germline V gene encodes CDR1 MGHRA and CDR2 YSYEKL. This CDR3 has 17 amino acids. The CDR3 coding sequence is TGCGCCAGCAGCCAAGACTTGGGCTACCCAAGCACAGATACGCAGTATTTT. It specifies CASSQDLGYPSTDTQYF.

The chain uses TRBV7-2 and TRBJ2-7; TRBD1 might be the D (6 bases). V was pared by 5 bases and J by 2 bases, with 19 bases between. The V gene's germline CDR1 is SGHTA and CDR2 FQGNSA. CDR3 size: 16 residues. CDR3 protein: CASSRAFSRDTYEQYF. The CDR3 DNA sequence: TGTGCCAGCAGCCGAGCTTTCTCCCGGGACACCTACGAGCAGTACTTC.